The 18 T cell receptor beta chains in this list originate from one sample, sequenced in a study of PD-1 blockade in mismatch repair-deficient tumors. TCRdb's table, derived via immunoSEQ multiplex PCR, lists solely in-frame clones and lacks some. Of 30,000 to 40,000 clones in the sample, approximately 81% were seen once. The sequencing used peripheral blood, collected roughly 76 weeks after starting pembrolizumab. These receptor sequences come from an adult with mismatch repair-deficient cancer.

V is TRBV10-3 and J is TRBJ2-7; TRBD2 aligns across 9 bases. V gave up 6 bases and J gave up 4 bases; unmatched junction bases: 10. The CDR3 covers 15 residues. Germline V CDR1 and CDR2: ENHRY, SYGVKD. CDR3: CAIRSPGGRAYEQYF. DNA of the CDR3: TGTGCCATCAGGAGCCCTGGCGGGAGGGCTTACGAGCAGTACTTC.

This clone has a single count. CDR3 protein: CASNRKIGTSGDNEQFF. The CDR3 DNA is TGTGCCAGCAACCGAAAAATCGGGACTAGCGGTGACAATGAGCAGTTCTTC. The chain combines TRBV7-9 with TRBJ2-1; 11 nucleotides agree with TRBD2. The CDR3 loop spans 17 amino acids. Losses at the gene ends were 7 bases for V and 5 bases for J; bases not matched to a gene: 13. CDR1 is SEHNR, CDR2 FQNEAQ, per germline (reference sequence).

This chain connects TRBV28 to TRBJ2-7, with 9 positions matching TRBD1. The junction had 16 bases not matched to a gene; V was cut back by 5 bases and J by 5 bases. CDR1 and CDR2 (germline): MDHEN, SYDVKM. The length of the CDR3 is 17 residues. This chain's CDR3 is CASSPRGPGTGSHEQYF. As DNA, the CDR3 is TGTGCCAGCAGTCCCCGGGGGCCCGGGACAGGGAGCCACGAGCAGTACTTC.

J is TRBJ1-3 and V is TRBV19; 8 bases fit TRBD1. Germline lookup yields CDR1 LNHDA and CDR2 SQIVND (reference sequence). V shed 5 bases and J 0 bases; nucleotides not matched to a gene: 3. The CDR3 spans 15 residues. CDR3 sequence: CASSDRGLSGNTIYF. Written as DNA, the CDR3 is TGTGCCAGTAGTGACAGGGGTCTCTCTGGAAACACCATATATTTT.

This chain uses TRBV19 with TRBJ2-2; 7 positions agree with TRBD1. Germline V gene sequence: CDR1 LNHDA, CDR2 SQIVND (reference sequence). The CDR3 runs to 15 residues. The V gene end was trimmed by 5 bases and the J gene end by 5 bases; junction bases not matched to a gene: 8. CDR3 sequence (DNA): TGTGCCAGTAGTCGGGACAGAGTCGGAACCGGGGAGCTGTTTTTT. Amino acids: CASSRDRVGTGELFF.

The genes are TRBV4-1 and TRBJ2-1; 8 bases match TRBD2. This CDR3 spans 17 amino acids. The trim removed 1 base at V and 5 bases at J, leaving 10 bases unmatched. Germline-derived CDR1 and CDR2 are MGHRA and YSYEKL. Here the CDR3 reads CASSQGLAIRGDNEQFF. DNA for the CDR3: TGCGCCAGCAGCCAAGGACTAGCGATTAGAGGGGACAATGAGCAGTTCTTC.

The V call is TRBV5-8, the J call TRBJ2-1; D is possibly TRBD1 (6 bases). The CDR3 spans 15 residues. The germline gives CDR1 SGHTS, CDR2 YDEGEE. Trimming pared 0 bases from V and 3 bases from J, leaving 10 bases between. This CDR3 is CASSLGQGHYNEQFF. CDR3 bases: TGTGCCAGCAGCTTGGGTCAGGGGCACTACAATGAGCAGTTCTTC.

The V and J genes are TRBV5-4 and TRBJ2-7; 11 bases agree with TRBD1. The CDR3 sequence is 16 residues long. The germline gives CDR1 SGHNT, CDR2 YYREEE (reference sequence). V was pared by 0 bases and J by 7 bases, with 9 bases of the junction left unmatched. Here the CDR3 reads CASSLGTGGLVWEQYF. In DNA, the CDR3 is TGTGCCAGCAGCTTGGGGACAGGGGGCTTGGTCTGGGAGCAGTACTTC.

The chain is built from TRBV5-6 and TRBJ1-4; D call uncertain. The CDR3 sequence is 12 residues long. Per germline, CDR1 SGHDT and CDR2 YYEEEE. Between the trimmed V and J ends, which lost 4 bases and 12 bases, there was a span of 13 bases. The CDR3 region has the DNA TGTGCCAGCAGCCTGCTTAGTGGGGAACTGTTTTTT. Amino acid sequence: CASSLLSGELFF.

V and J are TRBV9 and TRBJ2-1; 14 bases are a match to TRBD2. With V trimmed by 4 bases and J by 9 bases, 6 bases remained unmatched. Germline V gene lookup returns CDR1 SGDLS and CDR2 YYNGEE. The length of the CDR3 is 15 residues. The CDR3, as DNA: TGTGCCAGCAGCTCTTCCGGGACTAGCGGGGGTGAGCAGTTCTTC. Amino acids: CASSSSGTSGGEQFF.

The V call is TRBV19, the J call TRBJ2-7; 10 bases align to TRBD2. The V gene end was trimmed by 3 bases and the J gene end by 4 bases; junction bases not matched to a gene: 9. The CDR3 is 16 amino acids. The germline V gene encodes CDR1 LNHDA and CDR2 SQIVND (reference sequence). The CDR3 coding sequence is TGTGCCAGTAGTATGGCGACAGCGGGAGGGCTTTACGAGCAGTACTTC. Translation: CASSMATAGGLYEQYF.

This chain uses TRBV10-3 with TRBJ2-5; TRBD1 is a possible D gene (5 bases). V lost 2 bases and J lost 1, with 8 bases in between. This CDR3 comprises 14 residues. The germline CDR1 and CDR2 sequences are ENHRY and SYGVKD. This chain's CDR3 is CAISERGSQETQYF. The CDR3 nucleotides are TGTGCCATCAGTGAGAGGGGTTCCCAAGAGACCCAGTACTTC.

The rearrangement uses TRBV19 and TRBJ1-2; 12 bases fit TRBD1. Germline lookup yields CDR1 LNHDA and CDR2 SQIVND (reference sequence). The CDR3 totals 14 residues. V was pared by 8 bases and J by 4 bases, with 5 bases of the junction left unmatched. CDR3 nucleotide sequence: TGTGCCAGTGCCGGGACAGGGGGCGGCTATGGCTACACCTTC. Its protein is CASAGTGGGYGYTF.

Only a few counts were recorded for this clone. V and J are TRBV5-1 and TRBJ2-2; D remains unclear. The V gene's germline CDR1 is SGHRS and CDR2 YFSETQ. V was pared by 0 bases and J by 1 base, with 7 bases between. The CDR3 extends over 15 amino acids. Written as DNA, the CDR3 is TGCGCCAGCAGCTTGGGTCGGATGAACACCGGGGAGCTGTTTTTT. Encoded protein: CASSLGRMNTGELFF.

V usage is TRBV7-9 and J usage is TRBJ2-5, with TRBD2 as a possible D gene (5 bases). Trimming left V 0 bases short and J 7 bases short, with 15 bases between. CDR1 is SEHNR, CDR2 FQNEAQ, per germline (reference sequence). The length of the CDR3 is 15 residues. This chain's CDR3 is CASSLAVGAGGTQYF. DNA of the CDR3: TGTGCCAGCAGCTTAGCGGTGGGAGCCGGAGGGACCCAGTACTTC. Combining the CDR3 with reference TRBV7-9 and TRBJ2-5 gives the whole variable domain DTGVSQNPRHKITKRGQNVTFRCDPISEHNRLYWYRQTLGQGPEFLTYFQNEAQLEKSRLLSDRFSAERPKGSFSTLEIQRTEQGDSAMYLCASSLAVGAGGTQYFGPGTRLLVL.

The rearrangement uses TRBV7-9 and TRBJ2-7; the D is unclear. V lost 1 base and J 3 bases, leaving 13 bases between the germline ends. The germline CDR1 and CDR2 sequences are SEHNR and FQNEAQ (reference sequence). The CDR3 runs 15 residues. CDR3 region: CASSLGGFMDYEQYF. The CDR3 nucleotides are TGTGCCAGCAGCTTAGGAGGATTTATGGACTACGAGCAGTACTTC.

The chain joins TRBV6-5 to TRBJ2-7, with TRBD2 as a possible D gene (5 bases). V lost 5 bases and J 3 bases, leaving 17 bases between the germline ends. The CDR3 loop spans 15 amino acids. Germline CDR1 is MNHEY and CDR2 is SVGAGI. In nucleotides, the CDR3 is TGTGCCAGCAGTACACGGGATAGGGCAGACTACGAGCAGTACTTC. This sequence encodes CASSTRDRADYEQYF.

The J gene is TRBJ2-1, the V gene TRBV5-4; 7 bases are a match to TRBD2. CDR3 size: 16 residues. The V and J ends lost 0 bases and 5 bases, in that order; junction bases with no gene match: 8. Per the germline V gene, CDR1 is SGHNT and CDR2 is YYREEE (reference sequence). The CDR3 DNA sequence: TGTGCCAGCAGCTTGGCCTACAGCGGGATTAACAATGAGCAGTTCTTC. Protein: CASSLAYSGINNEQFF.